This T cell receptor (beta chain) originates from a study of cytomegalovirus exposure and HLA in healthy donors. Notes on this clone: Its specificity is not known.

60 Vbeta and 13 Jbeta primers were used in PCR. TCRdb keeps only in-frame clones here, not all; method: immunoSEQ multiplex PCR. The top ten clones hold approximately 5% of a sample with about 120,000 clones, around three quarters of them seen once. From germline, CDR1 is KGHSH and CDR2 LQKENI. The CDR3 is 15 amino acids. V trimming: 5 bases; J trimming: 7 bases; junction bases outside the gene matches: 7. Overall study findings and caveats: About 87% or about 30% of the time was how often most TCR beta V segments were productive, according to an earlier analysis. Among TCR beta chains of equal frequency, HLA-associated ones were more clonally expanded in a later analysis. Sequencing likely generated an artifact that appeared as a cluster of highly shared sequence variants.

The receptor was isolated from a man between 45 and 60 years old in good health and CMV-seropositive. Sequencing was carried out using PBMCs. This chain uses TRBV18 with TRBJ1-6, with 8 bases lining up with TRBD1. The CDR3 DNA sequence: TGTGCCAGCTCAGCCCTACAGGGGGGGAATTCACCCCTCCACTTT. As protein: CASSALQGGNSPLHF.